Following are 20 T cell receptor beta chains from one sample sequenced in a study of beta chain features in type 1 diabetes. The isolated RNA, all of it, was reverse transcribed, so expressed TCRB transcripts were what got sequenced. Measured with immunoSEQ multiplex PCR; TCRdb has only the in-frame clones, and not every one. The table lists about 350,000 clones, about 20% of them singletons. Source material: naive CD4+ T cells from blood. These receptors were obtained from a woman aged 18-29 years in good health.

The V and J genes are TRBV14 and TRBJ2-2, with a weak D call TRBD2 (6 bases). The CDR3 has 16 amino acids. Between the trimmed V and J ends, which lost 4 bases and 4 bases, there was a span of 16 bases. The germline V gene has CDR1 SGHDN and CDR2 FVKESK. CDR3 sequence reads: CASSPKAGRSTGELFF. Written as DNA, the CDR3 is TGTGCCAGCAGCCCGAAGGCAGGGAGGAGCACCGGGGAGCTGTTTTTT.

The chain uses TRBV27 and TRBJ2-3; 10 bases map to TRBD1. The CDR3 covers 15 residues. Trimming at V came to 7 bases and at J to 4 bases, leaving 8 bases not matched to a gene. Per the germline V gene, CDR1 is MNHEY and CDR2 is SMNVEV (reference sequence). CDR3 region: CASKTGTGVPDTQYF. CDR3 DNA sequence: TGTGCCAGCAAAACCGGGACAGGGGTACCAGATACGCAGTATTTT.

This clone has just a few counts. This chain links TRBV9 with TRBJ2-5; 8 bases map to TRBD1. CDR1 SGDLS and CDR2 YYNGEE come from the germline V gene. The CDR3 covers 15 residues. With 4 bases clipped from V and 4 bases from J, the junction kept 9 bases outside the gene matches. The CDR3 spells CASSSGTGWSETQYF. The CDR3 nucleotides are TGTGCCAGCAGCTCCGGGACAGGCTGGTCAGAGACCCAGTACTTC.

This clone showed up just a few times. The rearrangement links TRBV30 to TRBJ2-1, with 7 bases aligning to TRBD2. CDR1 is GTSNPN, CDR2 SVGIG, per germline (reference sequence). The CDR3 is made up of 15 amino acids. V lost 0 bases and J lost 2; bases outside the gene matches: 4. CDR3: CAWSVLGGAYNEQFF. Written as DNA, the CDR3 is TGTGCCTGGAGTGTCTTGGGGGGGGCCTACAATGAGCAGTTCTTC. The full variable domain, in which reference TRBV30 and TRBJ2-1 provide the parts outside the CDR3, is SQTIHQWPATLVQPVGSPLSLECTVEGTSNPNLYWYRQAAGRGLQLLFYSVGIGQISSEVPQNLSASRPQDRQFILSSKKLLLSDSGFYLCAWSVLGGAYNEQFFGPGTRLTVL.

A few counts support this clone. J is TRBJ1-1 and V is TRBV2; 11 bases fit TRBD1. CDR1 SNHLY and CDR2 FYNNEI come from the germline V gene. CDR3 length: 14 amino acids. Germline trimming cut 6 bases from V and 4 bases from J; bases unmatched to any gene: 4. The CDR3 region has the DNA TGTGCCAGCAGAGCCGGGACAGGGGGCACTGAAGCTTTCTTT. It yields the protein CASRAGTGGTEAFF.

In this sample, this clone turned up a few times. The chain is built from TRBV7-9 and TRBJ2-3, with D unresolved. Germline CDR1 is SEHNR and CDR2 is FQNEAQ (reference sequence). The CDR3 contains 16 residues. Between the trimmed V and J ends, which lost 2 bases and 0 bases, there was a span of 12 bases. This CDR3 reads CASSLTLDSSTDTQYF. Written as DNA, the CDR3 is TGTGCCAGCAGCTTAACGCTAGACTCTAGCACAGATACGCAGTATTTT.

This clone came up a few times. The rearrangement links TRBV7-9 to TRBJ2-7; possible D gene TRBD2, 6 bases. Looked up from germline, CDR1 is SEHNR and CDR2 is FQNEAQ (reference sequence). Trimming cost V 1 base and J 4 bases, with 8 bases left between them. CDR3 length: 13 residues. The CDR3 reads CASSLGGRYEQYF. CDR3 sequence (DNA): TGTGCCAGCAGCTTAGGGGGGAGGTACGAGCAGTACTTC.

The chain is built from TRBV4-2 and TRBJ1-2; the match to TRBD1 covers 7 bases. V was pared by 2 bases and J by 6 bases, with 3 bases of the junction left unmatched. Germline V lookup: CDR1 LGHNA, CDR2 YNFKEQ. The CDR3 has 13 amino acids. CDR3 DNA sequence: TGTGCCAGCAGCCAACGGCAGGGGGATGGCTACACCTTC. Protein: CASSQRQGDGYTF.

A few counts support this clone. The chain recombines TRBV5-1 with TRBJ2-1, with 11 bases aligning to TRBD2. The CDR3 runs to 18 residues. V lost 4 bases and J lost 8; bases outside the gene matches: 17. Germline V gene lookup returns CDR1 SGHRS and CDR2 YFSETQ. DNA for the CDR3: TGCGCCAGCAGCGTACTCGGACTAGCGGGTTCGAGAGGGGATGAGCAGTTCTTC. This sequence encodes CASSVLGLAGSRGDEQFF. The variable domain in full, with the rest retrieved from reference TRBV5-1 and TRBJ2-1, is KAGVTQTPRYLIKTRGQQVTLSCSPISGHRSVSWYQQTPGQGLQFLFEYFSETQRNKGNFPGRFSGRQFSNSRSEMNVSTLELGDSALYLCASSVLGLAGSRGDEQFFGPGTRLTVL.

The CDR3 spells CASSPRAGQGDNEQFF. The CDR3, as DNA: TGTGCCAGCAGCCCCCGAGCGGGACAGGGGGACAATGAGCAGTTCTTC. The V gene is TRBV4-2, the J gene TRBJ2-1, with 11 bases fitting TRBD1. V was clipped by 4 bases and J by 5 bases; unmatched bases: 7. CDR3 length: 16 residues. Germline V gene lookup returns CDR1 LGHNA and CDR2 YNFKEQ.

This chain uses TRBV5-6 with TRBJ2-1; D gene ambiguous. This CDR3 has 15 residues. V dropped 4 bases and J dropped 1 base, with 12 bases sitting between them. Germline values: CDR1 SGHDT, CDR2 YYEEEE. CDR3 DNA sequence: TGTGCCAGCAGCCTCTACTGGTCGTCCTACAATGAGCAGTTCTTC. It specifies CASSLYWSSYNEQFF.

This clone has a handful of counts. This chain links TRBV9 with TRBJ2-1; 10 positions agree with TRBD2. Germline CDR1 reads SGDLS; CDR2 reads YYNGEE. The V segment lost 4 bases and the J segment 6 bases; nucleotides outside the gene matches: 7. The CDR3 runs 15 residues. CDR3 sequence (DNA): TGTGCCAGCAGCTTGAGCGGGGGGGCGGGCAATGAGCAGTTCTTC. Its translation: CASSLSGGAGNEQFF.

The CDR3 nucleotides read TGTGCCAGCAGGTTACAGGAAGCAACTAATGAAAAACTGTTTTTT. This gives the protein CASRLQEATNEKLFF. This rearrangement joins TRBV6-1 to TRBJ1-4; D might be TRBD1 (5 bases). V lost 6 bases to trimming and J lost 0 bases, with 11 bases between them. The CDR3 is 15 amino acids. The germline gives CDR1 MNHNS, CDR2 SASEGT.

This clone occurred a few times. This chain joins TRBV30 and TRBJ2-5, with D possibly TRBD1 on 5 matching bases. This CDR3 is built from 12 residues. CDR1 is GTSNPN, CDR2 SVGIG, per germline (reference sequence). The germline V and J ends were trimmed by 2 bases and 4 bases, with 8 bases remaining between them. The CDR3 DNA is TGTGCCTGGAGTCGGCAGGGAGAGACCCAGTACTTC. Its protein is CAWSRQGETQYF.

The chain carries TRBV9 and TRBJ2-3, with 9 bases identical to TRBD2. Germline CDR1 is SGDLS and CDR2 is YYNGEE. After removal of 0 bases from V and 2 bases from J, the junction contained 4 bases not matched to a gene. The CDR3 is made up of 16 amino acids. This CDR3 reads CASSVELAGATDTQYF. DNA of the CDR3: TGTGCCAGCAGCGTAGAATTAGCGGGAGCCACAGATACGCAGTATTTT.

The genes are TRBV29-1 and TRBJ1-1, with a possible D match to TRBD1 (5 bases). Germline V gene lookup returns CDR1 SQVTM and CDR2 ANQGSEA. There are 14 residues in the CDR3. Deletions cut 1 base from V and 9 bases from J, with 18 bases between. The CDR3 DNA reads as TGCAGCGTTGAAGGGAGGGGCCAAGATAGTAAAGCTTTCTTT. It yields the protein CSVEGRGQDSKAFF.

The CDR3 nucleotides are TGCAGCGTTCCTCTCGGACAGGGTTATGGCTACACCTTC. Residues: CSVPLGQGYGYTF. The chain links TRBV29-1 to TRBJ1-2, with 8 bases aligning to TRBD1. CDR3 length: 13 residues. Germline loops: CDR1 SQVTM, CDR2 ANQGSEA. Unmatched junction bases numbered 7, after V lost 5 bases and J lost 5 bases.

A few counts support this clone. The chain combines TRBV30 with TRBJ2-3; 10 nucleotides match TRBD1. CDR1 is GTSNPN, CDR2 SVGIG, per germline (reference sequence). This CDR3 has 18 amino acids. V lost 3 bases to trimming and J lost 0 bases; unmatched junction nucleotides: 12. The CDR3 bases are TGTGCCTGGAGGGCCTCGGGACAGGGGAGGGAAAGCACAGATACGCAGTATTTT. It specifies CAWRASGQGRESTDTQYF. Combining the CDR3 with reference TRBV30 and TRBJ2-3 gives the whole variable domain SQTIHQWPATLVQPVGSPLSLECTVEGTSNPNLYWYRQAAGRGLQLLFYSVGIGQISSEVPQNLSASRPQDRQFILSSKKLLLSDSGFYLCAWRASGQGRESTDTQYFGPGTRLTVL.

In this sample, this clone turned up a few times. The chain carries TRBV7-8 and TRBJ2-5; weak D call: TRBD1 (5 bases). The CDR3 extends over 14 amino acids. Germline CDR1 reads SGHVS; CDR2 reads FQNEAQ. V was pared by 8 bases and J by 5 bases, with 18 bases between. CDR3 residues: CASRKGRISETQYF. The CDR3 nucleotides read TGTGCCAGCCGGAAGGGGCGAATCTCGGAGACCCAGTACTTC.

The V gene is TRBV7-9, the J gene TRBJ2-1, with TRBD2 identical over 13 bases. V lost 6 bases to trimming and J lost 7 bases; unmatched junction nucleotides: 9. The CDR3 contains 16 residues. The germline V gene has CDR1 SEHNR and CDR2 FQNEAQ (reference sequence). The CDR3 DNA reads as TGTGCCAGCAGTTTCCGACTAGCGGGGGGTAGAAATGAGCAGTTCTTC. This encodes CASSFRLAGGRNEQFF.